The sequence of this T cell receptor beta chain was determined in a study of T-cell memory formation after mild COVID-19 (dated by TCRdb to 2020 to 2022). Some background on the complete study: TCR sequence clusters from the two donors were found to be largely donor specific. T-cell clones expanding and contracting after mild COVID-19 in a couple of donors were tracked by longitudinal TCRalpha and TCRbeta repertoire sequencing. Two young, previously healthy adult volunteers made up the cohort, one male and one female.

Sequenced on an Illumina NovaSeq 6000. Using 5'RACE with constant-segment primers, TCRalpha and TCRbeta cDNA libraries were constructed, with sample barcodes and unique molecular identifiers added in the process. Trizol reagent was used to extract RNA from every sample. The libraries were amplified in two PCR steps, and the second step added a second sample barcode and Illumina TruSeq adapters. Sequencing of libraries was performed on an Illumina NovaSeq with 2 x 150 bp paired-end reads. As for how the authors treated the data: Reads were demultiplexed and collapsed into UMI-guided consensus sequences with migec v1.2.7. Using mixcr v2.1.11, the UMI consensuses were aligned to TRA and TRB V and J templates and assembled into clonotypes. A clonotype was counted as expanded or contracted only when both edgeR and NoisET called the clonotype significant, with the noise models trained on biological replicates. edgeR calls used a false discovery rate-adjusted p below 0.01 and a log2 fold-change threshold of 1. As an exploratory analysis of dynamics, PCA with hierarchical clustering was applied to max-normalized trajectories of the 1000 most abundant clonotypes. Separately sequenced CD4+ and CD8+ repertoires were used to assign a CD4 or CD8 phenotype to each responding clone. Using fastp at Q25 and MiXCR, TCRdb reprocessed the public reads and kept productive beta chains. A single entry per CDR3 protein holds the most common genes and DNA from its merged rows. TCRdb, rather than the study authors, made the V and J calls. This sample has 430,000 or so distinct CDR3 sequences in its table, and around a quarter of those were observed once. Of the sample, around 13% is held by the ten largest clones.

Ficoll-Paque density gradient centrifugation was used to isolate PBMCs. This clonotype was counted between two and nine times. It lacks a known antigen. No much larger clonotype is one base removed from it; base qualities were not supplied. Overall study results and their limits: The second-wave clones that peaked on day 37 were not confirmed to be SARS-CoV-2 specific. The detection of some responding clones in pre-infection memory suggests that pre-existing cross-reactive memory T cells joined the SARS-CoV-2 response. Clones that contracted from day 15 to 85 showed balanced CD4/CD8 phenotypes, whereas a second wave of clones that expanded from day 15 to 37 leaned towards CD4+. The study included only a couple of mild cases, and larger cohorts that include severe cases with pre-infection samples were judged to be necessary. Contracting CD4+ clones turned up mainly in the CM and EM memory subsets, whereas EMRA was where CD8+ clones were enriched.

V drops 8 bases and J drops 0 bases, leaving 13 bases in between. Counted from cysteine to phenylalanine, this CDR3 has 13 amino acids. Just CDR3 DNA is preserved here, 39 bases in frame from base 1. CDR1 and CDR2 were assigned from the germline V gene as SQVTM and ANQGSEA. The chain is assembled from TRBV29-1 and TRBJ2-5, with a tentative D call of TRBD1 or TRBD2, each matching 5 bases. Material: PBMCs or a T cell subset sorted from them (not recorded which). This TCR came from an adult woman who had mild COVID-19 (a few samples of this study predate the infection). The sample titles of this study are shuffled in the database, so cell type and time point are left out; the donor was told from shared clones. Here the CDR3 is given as CSITGLHQETQYF. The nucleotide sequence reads TGCAGCATCACAGGACTTCACCAAGAGACCCAGTACTTC.